This is a list of T cell receptor beta chains from one sample in a study of CD8 T cells in ankylosing spondylitis. TCRdb independently ran MiXCR on the 5' RACE reads; one entry per CDR3 protein. The repertoire holds tens of thousands of distinct CDR3 sequences, less than 3% seen once, with about 7.8% in the top ten. The material sequenced was blood, either unsorted or a sorted T cell fraction (not recorded which). The receptors come from a female donor with ankylosing spondylitis or in good health (not recorded which). Both conserved end residues are part of each CDR3. Fields, in order: V gene, J gene, D gene, clone size, CDR3 DNA, CDR3 protein. The D gene is left open where the match is weak. The size entry gives once, few or many counts, or a class when the clone is expanded.

V: TRBV9; J: TRBJ2-1; D: TRBD2; size: medium-sized; DNA: TGTGCCAGCAGCGTATCAGGGACTAGCGGGTTTAGTGAGCAGTTCTTC; CDR3: CASSVSGTSGFSEQFF
V: TRBV9; J: TRBJ2-5; D: TRBD1; size: many; DNA: TGTGCCAGCAGCCCGGAGGGTACAGGGGGCTCCGTGGCGGAGACCCAGTACTTC; CDR3: CASSPEGTGGSVAETQYF
V: TRBV9; J: TRBJ2-2; D: NA; size: many; DNA: TGTGCCAGCAGCCCCCGGGGAAGCGCTAACGGGGAGCTGTTTTTT; CDR3: CASSPRGSANGELFF
V: TRBV9; J: TRBJ2-3; D: TRBD2; size: many; DNA: TGTGCCAGCAACTTAGCGGGAGGGGACACAGATACGCAGTATTTT; CDR3: CASNLAGGDTDTQYF
V: TRBV9; J: TRBJ1-1; D: TRBD1; size: many; DNA: TGTGCCAGCGCCCGACAGGGGAGGGACACTGAAGCTTTCTTT; CDR3: CASARQGRDTEAFF
V: TRBV9; J: TRBJ2-4; D: TRBD2; size: many; DNA: TGTGCCAGCAGCGTAGACCCGACTAGCGGAGAGGGCATAGCCAAAAACATTCAGTACTTC; CDR3: CASSVDPTSGEGIAKNIQYF
V: TRBV9; J: TRBJ2-1; D: TRBD1; size: many; DNA: TGTGCCAGCAGCGAGGGGGCTTTCAATGAGCAGTTCTTC; CDR3: CASSEGAFNEQFF
V: TRBV9; J: TRBJ2-1; D: TRBD2; size: medium-sized; DNA: TGTGCCAGCAGCGTAGCTATGACTAGCGGGAGTAATGAGCAGTTCTTC; CDR3: CASSVAMTSGSNEQFF
V: TRBV9; J: TRBJ2-5; D: NA; size: many; DNA: TGTGCCAGCAGCGTAGTTTTCGGAGAGACCCAGTACTTC; CDR3: CASSVVFGETQYF
V: TRBV9; J: TRBJ2-2; D: NA; size: many; DNA: TGTGCCAGCAGCGACATCGACAGGATCACCGGGGAGCTGTTTTTT; CDR3: CASSDIDRITGELFF
V: TRBV9; J: TRBJ2-2; D: TRBD2; size: many; DNA: TGTGCCAGCAGCTACCGACTAGCGGGGGGGCTGAACACCGGGGAGCTGTTTTTT; CDR3: CASSYRLAGGLNTGELFF